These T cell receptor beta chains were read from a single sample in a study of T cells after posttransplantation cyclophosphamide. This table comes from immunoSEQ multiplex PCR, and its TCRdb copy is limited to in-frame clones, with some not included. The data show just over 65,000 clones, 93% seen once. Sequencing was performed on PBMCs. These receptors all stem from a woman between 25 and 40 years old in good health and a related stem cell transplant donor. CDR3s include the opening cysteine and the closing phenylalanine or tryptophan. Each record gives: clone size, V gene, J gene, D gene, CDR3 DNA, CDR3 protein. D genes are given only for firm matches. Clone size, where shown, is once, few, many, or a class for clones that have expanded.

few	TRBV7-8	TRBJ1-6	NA	TGTGCCAGCAGCTCCCCCAGACCAAGACGCTTGAATTCACCCCTCCACTTT	CASSSPRPRRLNSPLHF
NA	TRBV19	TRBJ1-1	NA	TGTGCCAGTAGTATCGGGGGCGGACAGATTCACACTGAAGCTTTCTTT	CASSIGGGQIHTEAFF
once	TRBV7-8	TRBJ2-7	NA	TGTGCCAGCAGCTTAGGAAGTAGGCAGTCCTACGAGCAGTACTTC	CASSLGSRQSYEQYF
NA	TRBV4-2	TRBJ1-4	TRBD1	TGTGCCAGCAGCCACGAACCGGGACAGGGAAATGAAAAACTGTTTTTT	CASSHEPGQGNEKLFF
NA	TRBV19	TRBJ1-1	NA	TGTGCCAGTAGTATAGACAGGGGTACCACTGAAGCTTTCTTT	CASSIDRGTTEAFF
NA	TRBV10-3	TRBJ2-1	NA	TGTGCCATCAGTGACAACAGGGCTGGATCCTACAATGAGCAGTTCTTC	CAISDNRAGSYNEQFF
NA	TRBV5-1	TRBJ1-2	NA	TGCGCCAGCAGCTTGCCCGGGAATGGCTACACCTTC	CASSLPGNGYTF
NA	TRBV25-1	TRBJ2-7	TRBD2	TGTGCCAGCAGTGAATATAGGGACGGGGGGGCTTACGAGCAGTACTTC	CASSEYRDGGAYEQYF
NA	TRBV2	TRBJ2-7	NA	TGTGCCAGCAGTGACAGGGCTAAATCCTACGAGCAGTACTTC	CASSDRAKSYEQYF
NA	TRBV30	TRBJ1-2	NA	TGTGCCTGGAGTGTACAACGGGCGGTTGGCTACACCTTC	CAWSVQRAVGYTF
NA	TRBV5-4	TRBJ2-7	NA	TGTGCCAGCAGCTTGAGGGTGAGTCCCTACGAGCAGTACTTC	CASSLRVSPYEQYF
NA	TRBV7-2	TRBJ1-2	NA	TGTGCCAGCAGCACCGGAGGGGGAGCTAACTATGGCTACACCTTC	CASSTGGGANYGYTF
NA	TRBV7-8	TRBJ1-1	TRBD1	TGTGCCAGCAGCTTATCCCCCTCTACCGGGACAGGGTACTTCTCGAACACTGAAGCTTTCTTT	CASSLSPSTGTGYFSNTEAFF
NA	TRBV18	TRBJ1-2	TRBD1	TGTGCCAGCTCACCATCCGGGACAGGGGGCTATGGCTACACCTTC	CASSPSGTGGYGYTF
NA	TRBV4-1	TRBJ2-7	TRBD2	TGCGCCAGTCGAGTTGGGACGGGGGGGACCTACGAGCAGTACTTC	CASRVGTGGTYEQYF
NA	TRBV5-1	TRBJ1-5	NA	TGCGCCAGCAGCTTGACAGGGTTCAATCAGCCCCAGCATTTT	CASSLTGFNQPQHF
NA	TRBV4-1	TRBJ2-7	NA	TGCGCCAGCGTCCGGGACTTTCTGAGCGAGCAGTACTTC	CASVRDFLSEQYF
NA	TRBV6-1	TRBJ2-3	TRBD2	TGTGCCAGCAGTATGGGAGGGGGCACAGATACGCAGTATTTT	CASSMGGGTDTQYF
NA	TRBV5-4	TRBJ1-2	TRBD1	TGTGCCAGCAGCTTGGCCTACCTAGGGTCAGGGGGGGGGAGTGGCTACACCTTC	CASSLAYLGSGGGSGYTF
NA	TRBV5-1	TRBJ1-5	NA	TGCGCCAGCAGCTTGACGGGGAAGGATCAGCCCCAGCATTTT	CASSLTGKDQPQHF
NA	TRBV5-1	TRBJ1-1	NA	TGCGCCAGCAGCTGGGAACAGAGTCTCAACACTGAAGCTTTCTTT	CASSWEQSLNTEAFF
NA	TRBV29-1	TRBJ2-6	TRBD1	TGCAGCGTTTCCGGACAGGGGATGGGCTCTGGGGCCAACGTCCTGACTTTC	CSVSGQGMGSGANVLTF
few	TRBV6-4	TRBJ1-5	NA	TGTGCCAGCAGTGACGGGTATAGCAATCAGCCCCAGCATTTT	CASSDGYSNQPQHF
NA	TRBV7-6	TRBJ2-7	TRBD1	TGTGCCAGCAGCGTCGACAGGGGCCCCTACGAGCAGTACTTC	CASSVDRGPYEQYF
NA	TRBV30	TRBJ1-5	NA	TGTGCCTGGAGTGACAGCAATCAGCCCCAGCATTTT	CAWSDSNQPQHF
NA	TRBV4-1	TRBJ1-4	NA	TGCGCCAGCAGGGGAGGGGGAAACGAAAAACTGTTTTTT	CASRGGGNEKLFF
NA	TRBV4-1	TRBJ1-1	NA	TGCGCCAGCAGCCCCCGCTTCCGCGTCCACGACGGGGCTTTCTTT	CASSPRFRVHDGAFF
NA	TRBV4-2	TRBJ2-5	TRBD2	TGTGCCAGCAGCCCGGGCACTAGCGGGCAAGAGACCCAGTACTTC	CASSPGTSGQETQYF
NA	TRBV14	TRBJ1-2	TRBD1	TGTGCCAGCAGTTACCGGGACAGGGGGCCTGGCTACACCTTC	CASSYRDRGPGYTF
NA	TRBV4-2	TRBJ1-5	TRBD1	TGTGCCAGCAGCCAAGGGACAGGGGAAGTACAGCCCCAGCATTTT	CASSQGTGEVQPQHF
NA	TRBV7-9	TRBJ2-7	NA	TGTGCCAGCAGGTCGCAGGGGGGGTTGATCGAGCAGTACTTC	CASRSQGGLIEQYF
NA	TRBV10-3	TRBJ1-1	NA	TGTGCCATCAGTCCTCGGGAAGGGAGGGGCACTGAAGCTTTCTTT	CAISPREGRGTEAFF
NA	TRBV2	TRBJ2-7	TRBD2	TGTGCCAGCAGTGACGCGGGGGTACGGCAGTACTTC	CASSDAGVRQYF
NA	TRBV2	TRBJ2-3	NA	TGTGCCAGCAACGGTTTCTTCGCAGATACGCAGTATTTT	CASNGFFADTQYF
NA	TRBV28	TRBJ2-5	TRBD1	TGTGCCAGCGAGAGGACAGGGGGCCGGGAGACCCAGTACTTC	CASERTGGRETQYF
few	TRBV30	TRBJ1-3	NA	TGTGCCTGGAACGATTTCGCTGGAAACACCATATATTTT	CAWNDFAGNTIYF
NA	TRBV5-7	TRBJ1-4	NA	TGTGCCAGCAGCACTGTAACTAATGAAAAACTGTTTTTT	CASSTVTNEKLFF
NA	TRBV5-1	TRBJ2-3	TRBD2	TGCGCCAGCAGCTTGGCCGGGGGGGCGGGGGATACGCAGTATTTT	CASSLAGGAGDTQYF
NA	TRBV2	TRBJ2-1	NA	TGTGCCAGCAGCCAGGGAAATGAGCAGTTCTTC	CASSQGNEQFF
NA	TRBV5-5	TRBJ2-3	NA	TGTGCCAGCAGCTTGACAGGGCCTAGCACAGATACGCAGTATTTT	CASSLTGPSTDTQYF
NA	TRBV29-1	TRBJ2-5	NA	TGCAGCGTTGCGGGTCAGTCCCAAGAGACCCAGTACTTC	CSVAGQSQETQYF
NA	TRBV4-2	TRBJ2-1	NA	TGTGCCAGCAGCCAAGGCTGGGACGACTCCTACAATGAGCAGTTCTTC	CASSQGWDDSYNEQFF
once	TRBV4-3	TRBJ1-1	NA	TGCGCCAGCAGCCAATTACAGGACACTGAAGCTTTCTTT	CASSQLQDTEAFF
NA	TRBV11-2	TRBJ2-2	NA	TGTGCCAGCAGCTTAGATAATGACTACAGTGGGAACACCGGGGAGCTGTTTTTT	CASSLDNDYSGNTGELFF
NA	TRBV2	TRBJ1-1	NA	TGTGCCAGCACCTGGGGCCAGAGGAACACTGAAGCTTTCTTT	CASTWGQRNTEAFF
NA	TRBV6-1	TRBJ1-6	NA	TGTGCCAGCAGTGGGTATACGCTTGGGAATTCACCCCTCCACTTT	CASSGYTLGNSPLHF
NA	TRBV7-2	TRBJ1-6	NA	TGTGCCAGCAGATGGGAAGACAGGAGCCCGTCACCCCTCCACTTT	CASRWEDRSPSPLHF
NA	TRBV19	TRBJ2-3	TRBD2	TGTGCCACCCAGGGAGGGTCGTTCACAGATACGCAGTATTTT	CATQGGSFTDTQYF
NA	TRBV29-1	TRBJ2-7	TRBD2	TGCAGCGTTGGGGGGGGAACCTACGAGCAGTACTTC	CSVGGGTYEQYF
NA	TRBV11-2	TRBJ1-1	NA	TGTGCCAGCAGCTTAAACTTGCCCTCGAACACTGAAGCTTTCTTT	CASSLNLPSNTEAFF
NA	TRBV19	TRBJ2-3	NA	TGTGCCAGTACCAGGGTGGGTGGGCAAGATACGCAGTATTTT	CASTRVGGQDTQYF
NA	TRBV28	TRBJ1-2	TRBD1	TGTGCCAGCAGGGGACAGGGAGGGAACTATGGCTACACCTTC	CASRGQGGNYGYTF
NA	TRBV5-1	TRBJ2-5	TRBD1	TGCGCCAGCAGCTTCGGGACAGGGGCGTCGGAGACCCAGTACTTC	CASSFGTGASETQYF
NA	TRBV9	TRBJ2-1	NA	TGTGCCAGCAGCGTAGGGGGGGCTGCCGATGAGCAGTTCTTC	CASSVGGAADEQFF
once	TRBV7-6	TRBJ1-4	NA	TGTGCCAGCAGCTTACTAGGCACACGTAATGAAAAACTGTTTTTT	CASSLLGTRNEKLFF